The next 26 T cell receptor beta chains were all read from a single sample in a study of STAT5B mutations in CD4+ large granular lymphocyte leukemia. Profiled with immunoSEQ multiplex PCR; TCRdb holds only in-frame clones, not every one. The sample contains 7,000 to 9,500 clones, around 92% of which appear only once. The sequenced material came from PBMCs. The receptor set was obtained from a woman in her 70s with CD4+ T-cell large granular lymphocyte leukemia.

The chain couples TRBV7-2 to TRBJ2-2, with TRBD2 matching 12 bases. Germline CDR1 and CDR2: SGHTA and FQGNSA. After removal of 5 bases from V and 6 bases from J, the junction contained 7 bases not matched to a gene. The CDR3 covers 16 residues. The CDR3 coding sequence is TGTGCCAGCAGCGGAACTAGCGGGGGGATCCCCGGGGAGCTGTTTTTT. Encoded protein: CASSGTSGGIPGELFF.

This chain's CDR3 is CATSRGGIAGGRSSYNEQFF. The CDR3 DNA reads TGTGCCACCAGCAGAGGTGGAATAGCGGGGGGCCGCAGCTCCTACAATGAGCAGTTCTTC. The chain joins TRBV15 to TRBJ2-1; 10 bases line up with TRBD2. V lost 1 base, J lost 0 bases, and 12 bases stayed unmatched. CDR3 length: 20 amino acids. Germline V lookup: CDR1 LNHNV, CDR2 YYDKDF (reference sequence).

The gene calls are TRBV6-5 and TRBJ1-1; unclear D gene. V was trimmed by 0 bases and J by 5 bases, leaving 10 bases between them. This CDR3 spans 14 amino acids. Germline V lookup: CDR1 MNHEY, CDR2 SVGAGI. Here the CDR3 reads CASSYSITATEAFF. The CDR3 DNA is TGTGCCAGCAGTTACTCGATAACAGCAACTGAAGCTTTCTTT.

The J gene is TRBJ1-1, the V gene TRBV7-8, with D unresolved. V lost 5 bases, J lost 0 bases, and 10 bases lay in between. This CDR3 region has 14 residues. CDR1 is SGHVS, CDR2 FQNEAQ, per germline. The CDR3 DNA sequence: TGTGCCAGCAGCGACCGTCAGTTGAACACTGAAGCTTTCTTT. This sequence encodes CASSDRQLNTEAFF.

The rearrangement uses TRBV16 and TRBJ1-3; unclear D gene. This CDR3 region has 15 residues. Trimming removed 2 bases at V and 1 base at J, with 9 bases between. The germline V gene encodes CDR1 KGHSY and CDR2 FQNENV. For the CDR3, the DNA is TGTGCCAGCAGCCAAACGGCGGGGTCTGGAAACACCATATATTTT. The encoded protein is CASSQTAGSGNTIYF.

The V and J genes are TRBV7-2 and TRBJ1-4; TRBD1 agrees at 10 bases. Germline values: CDR1 SGHTA, CDR2 FQGNSA. This CDR3 has 17 residues. Trimming cost V 3 bases and J 3 bases; bases outside gene matches: 7. DNA of the CDR3: TGTGCCAGCAGCTTTTTTGACAGGGGGCCATCTAATGAAAAACTGTTTTTT. It translates to CASSFFDRGPSNEKLFF.

CDR3 sequence (DNA): TGCGCCAGCAGCCTCGGGGGGGCCACGGTAACAGATACGCAGTATTTT. Protein: CASSLGGATVTDTQYF. This rearrangement joins TRBV5-1 to TRBJ2-3; 8 bases fit TRBD2. Looked up from germline, CDR1 is SGHRS and CDR2 is YFSETQ. The V gene end was trimmed by 4 bases and the J gene end by 3 bases; junction bases not matched to a gene: 10. This CDR3 spans 16 amino acids. Full variable domain (remainder filled in from reference TRBV5-1 and TRBJ2-3): KAGVTQTPRYLIKTRGQQVTLSCSPISGHRSVSWYQQTPGQGLQFLFEYFSETQRNKGNFPGRFSGRQFSNSRSEMNVSTLELGDSALYLCASSLGGATVTDTQYFGPGTRLTVL.

This clone showed up just once. The chain links TRBV5-1 to TRBJ1-1, with 9 positions matching TRBD1. CDR1 and CDR2 (germline): SGHRS, YFSETQ. The V gene end was trimmed by 6 bases and the J gene end by 1 base; junction bases not matched to a gene: 4. This CDR3 comprises 14 residues. The CDR3 DNA reads as TGCGCCAGCACTTCGGGACAGGGGAACACTGAAGCTTTCTTT. It translates to CASTSGQGNTEAFF.

The chain recombines TRBV6-5 with TRBJ2-2, with D possibly being TRBD1 (6 bases). Trimming took 8 bases from V and 4 from J, leaving 11 bases between them. The germline CDR1 and CDR2 sequences are MNHEY and SVGAGI. This CDR3 spans 13 amino acids. CDR3 region: CASDRGSTGELFF. As DNA, the CDR3 is TGTGCCAGCGATAGGGGGAGCACCGGGGAGCTGTTTTTT.

The rearrangement uses TRBV6-6 and TRBJ1-5; D is ambiguous. Trimming removed 2 bases at V and 1 base at J, with 6 bases between. Germline loops: CDR1 MNHNY, CDR2 SVGAGI (reference sequence). The length of the CDR3 is 14 residues. As DNA, the CDR3 is TGTGCCAGCAGTTACACCGACAGCAATCAGCCCCAGCATTTT. Translation gives CASSYTDSNQPQHF.

CDR3 nucleotide sequence: TGTGCCAGCAGCATTAGCGGGACAGGGGAGTTGAGTGGAGAGACCCAGTACTTC. Translated: CASSISGTGELSGETQYF. This chain links TRBV9 with TRBJ2-5; TRBD1 aligns across 10 bases. The CDR3 loop spans 18 amino acids. V shed 4 bases and J 4 bases; nucleotides not matched to a gene: 16. CDR1 SGDLS and CDR2 YYNGEE come from the germline V gene.

About this clone itself: This sample includes further DNA sequences coding for the same CDR3. The J gene is TRBJ2-5, the V gene TRBV7-2; maybe TRBD1 (5 bases). Germline V gives CDR1 SGHTA, CDR2 FQGNSA. This CDR3 is 14 amino acids long. Trimming took off 1 base at V and 2 bases at J, with 8 bases between the two ends. CDR3 nucleotide sequence: TGTGCCAGCAGCTTAGGCAGGGTTCAAGAGACCCAGTACTTC. Translation: CASSLGRVQETQYF.

The chain employs TRBV6-1 and TRBJ2-3; D ambiguous. The CDR3 length is 14 residues. Trimming cost V 0 bases and J 0 bases, with 4 bases left between them. The V gene's germline CDR1 is MNHNS and CDR2 SASEGT. In DNA form, the CDR3 reads TGTGCCAGCAGTGAAGCAGGGAGCACAGATACGCAGTATTTT. Its protein product is CASSEAGSTDTQYF.

This chain connects TRBV7-9 to TRBJ2-1; D might be TRBD1 (6 bases). V dropped 5 bases and J dropped 3 bases, with 20 bases sitting between them. CDR1 and CDR2 (germline): SEHNR, FQNEAQ (reference sequence). This CDR3 contains 17 residues. CDR3 sequence: CASSGRQDKTLYNEQFF. CDR3 in DNA: TGTGCCAGCAGCGGGAGACAGGACAAAACTCTCTACAATGAGCAGTTCTTC.

The V gene is TRBV6-6, the J gene TRBJ2-5; D possibly matches TRBD1 or TRBD2 (6 bases each). V was pared by 7 bases and J by 9 bases, with 21 bases between. CDR1 is MNHNY and CDR2 is SVGAGI in the germline V gene (reference sequence). The CDR3 is 14 residues long. For the CDR3, the DNA is TGTGCCAGCAACACCCGGGGGCCAGCCGGGTCCCAGTACTTC. Its protein product is CASNTRGPAGSQYF.

The V gene is TRBV5-1, the J gene TRBJ1-3, with D possibly TRBD1 on 6 matching bases. V dropped 2 bases and J dropped 2 bases, with 11 bases sitting between them. The CDR3 is 15 amino acids. Germline lookup yields CDR1 SGHRS and CDR2 YFSETQ. In nucleotides, the CDR3 is TGCGCCAGCAGCTTCGATCCAGGGGCTGGAAACACCATATATTTT. Amino acid sequence: CASSFDPGAGNTIYF.

The chain carries TRBV28 and TRBJ1-6; the D gene is possibly TRBD1 (5 bases). Deletions cut 5 bases from V and 10 bases from J, with 18 bases between. The CDR3 has 15 residues. CDR1 is MDHEN and CDR2 is SYDVKM in the germline V gene. This CDR3 is CASSESGGAASPLHF. The DNA of the CDR3 is TGTGCCAGCAGTGAATCGGGGGGAGCCGCCTCACCCCTCCACTTT.

The genes are TRBV10-3 and TRBJ2-1; 11 positions match TRBD2. Germline V gene lookup returns CDR1 ENHRY and CDR2 SYGVKD. This CDR3 is 16 amino acids long. The V and J ends lost 5 bases and 9 bases, in that order; junction bases with no gene match: 12. This CDR3 is CAISPFYSGGGSEQFF. Here the CDR3 DNA reads TGTGCCATCAGTCCCTTTTATAGCGGGGGGGGGAGTGAGCAGTTCTTC.

This sequence joins TRBV4-3 and TRBJ1-2; 7 positions match TRBD1. V trimming: 1 base; J trimming: 8 bases; junction bases outside the gene matches: 7. The CDR3 covers 14 residues. Germline V gene lookup returns CDR1 LGHNA and CDR2 YSLEER. The CDR3 DNA reads TGCGCCAGCAGCCAAGGAGGGGGCTTCGGAGGCTACACCTTC. It is translated as CASSQGGGFGGYTF.

Here the CDR3 reads CASSIQQGPGNTIYF. CDR3 DNA sequence: TGTGCCAGTAGTATTCAACAGGGACCTGGAAACACCATATATTTT. This sequence joins TRBV19 and TRBJ1-3, with D maybe TRBD1 (6 bases). The V and J ends lost 3 bases and 2 bases respectively, with 11 bases between them. This CDR3 contains 15 residues. Germline CDR1 is LNHDA and CDR2 is SQIVND (reference sequence). The complete variable domain, with remaining parts taken from reference TRBV19 and TRBJ1-3, reads DGGITQSPKYLFRKEGQNVTLSCEQNLNHDAMYWYRQDPGQGLRLIYYSQIVNDFQKGDIAEGYSVSREKKESFPLTVTSAQKNPTAFYLCASSIQQGPGNTIYFGEGSWLTVV.

This chain joins TRBV5-6 and TRBJ2-5, with D hard to call. In germline, CDR1 is SGHDT, CDR2 YYEEEE. Trimming pared 3 bases from V and 5 bases from J, leaving 8 bases between. The CDR3 extends over 12 amino acids. The CDR3 nucleotides are TGTGCCAGCAGCTGGGATAAGGAGACCCAGTACTTC. Translated, it gives CASSWDKETQYF.

The chain has TRBV10-3 and TRBJ1-2, with TRBD1 matching 8 bases. V shed 4 bases, J shed 3 bases, and the junction held 4 bases outside the gene matches. The germline CDR1 and CDR2 sequences are ENHRY and SYGVKD. This CDR3 has 14 amino acids. The CDR3 DNA reads TGTGCCATCAGTGCAACGGGACAGGACTATGGCTACACCTTC. It encodes CAISATGQDYGYTF.

The chain carries TRBV30 and TRBJ1-2, with TRBD1 identical over 8 bases. The CDR3 length is 13 residues. V was pared by 6 bases and J by 6 bases, with 9 bases of the junction left unmatched. Germline V gives CDR1 GTSNPN, CDR2 SVGIG (reference sequence). The chain's CDR3 is CACERTGSHGYTF. The CDR3 coding sequence is TGTGCCTGCGAAAGGACAGGGAGCCATGGCTACACCTTC.

The V and J genes are TRBV11-3 and TRBJ1-1; D is possibly TRBD1 (6 bases). The CDR3 length is 12 residues. CDR1 SGHNT and CDR2 YENEEA come from the germline V gene. Trimming left V 0 bases short and J 11 bases short, with 10 bases between. The CDR3 spells CASSLETGGAFF. CDR3 in DNA: TGTGCCAGCAGCTTAGAGACAGGTGGGGCTTTCTTT.

The chain links TRBV27 to TRBJ1-2, with TRBD1 matching over 7 bases. Germline CDR1 reads MNHEY; CDR2 reads SMNVEV (reference sequence). The J segment lost 7 bases and the V segment lost 6 bases, leaving 8 bases of the junction unmatched. The CDR3 length is 13 residues. The DNA for the CDR3 is TGTGCCAGCAGCCGACAGGGTAATAGTGGCTACACCTTC. Translated: CASSRQGNSGYTF.

The chain couples TRBV30 to TRBJ1-2; D may be TRBD1 (5 bases). Deletions cut 4 bases from V and 8 bases from J, with 20 bases between. The CDR3 sequence is 14 residues long. Per the germline V gene, CDR1 is GTSNPN and CDR2 is SVGIG (reference sequence). CDR3 sequence: CAWNQAWGSYGYTF. As DNA, the CDR3 is TGTGCCTGGAACCAAGCTTGGGGCAGTTACGGCTACACCTTC.